This TCR beta chain was observed in a study of cytomegalovirus exposure and HLA in healthy donors. Study background: Genetic ancestry analysis placed around four fifths of the approximately 400 donors that were genotyped in the Caucasian-associated cluster.

Amplification used 60 Vbeta primers and 13 Jbeta primers. Repertoires were generated with immunoSEQ multiplex PCR, while TCRdb's copy carries only in-frame clones and drops some. Among roughly 140,000 clones, roughly 80% were seen once, and the ten largest hold roughly 4.3%. Whole-study findings and limits: TCR beta sequences reportedly predicted most subjects' HLA-A and HLA-B alleles accurately. The study flagged 150 to 200 TCR beta chains as cytomegalovirus-associated. Prior analysis indicated that the majority of TCR beta V segments exhibited productivity approximately 87% or approximately 30% of the time.

This clone was observed once. Its matching antigen is unknown. Sample: PBMCs. This TCR came from a woman aged 35 to 49 in good health and CMV-seropositive.

The CDR3 here is CATSRDDRSQYF. The CDR3 DNA sequence: TGTGCCACCAGCAGAGATGACAGGTCCCAGTACTTC. The chain recombines TRBV15 with TRBJ2-5, with D tentatively TRBD1 (6 bases). The CDR3 is 12 amino acids. Germline V gene data show CDR1 as LNHNV and CDR2 as YYDKDF (reference sequence). The V end lost 0 bases, the J end lost 9 bases, and 8 bases lay between the germline ends.